The next 9 T cell receptor beta chains were all read from a single sample in a study of technical replicates of blood from a handful of donors (dated by TCRdb to about 2017). Libraries were made using the immunoSEQ multiplex PCR assay. TCRdb took this table from immuneACCESS and kept in-frame rearrangements with V and J called. Such tables lack part of the clones; where checked against another copy, unresolved V genes explain under half of the gap, and the rest is unexplained. In all, the sample holds roughly 68,000 clones, and roughly nine tenths of those were seen once. The top ten constitute 4.7% of the sample. Material: PBMCs. The receptor set was obtained from a human donor in good health. Some clones in this sample may be carry-over from other donors' samples.

This chain joins TRBV4-2 and TRBJ1-6; TRBD1 agrees at 9 bases. The CDR3 consists of 14 residues. V dropped 3 bases and J dropped 10; count of bases not matched to a gene: 4. Germline CDR1 reads LGHNA; CDR2 reads YNFKEQ. CDR3 residues: CASSHGTGSSPLHF. Written as DNA, the CDR3 is TGTGCCAGCAGCCATGGGACAGGGTCATCACCCCTCCACTTT.

The rearrangement joins TRBV5-6 to TRBJ1-3, with TRBD1 identical over 7 bases. This CDR3 region has 15 residues. The trim removed 3 bases at V and 3 bases at J, leaving 6 bases unmatched. Per germline, CDR1 SGHDT and CDR2 YYEEEE. CDR3 nucleotides: TGTGCCAGCAGCTCTACAGGGGACTTTGGAAACACCATATATTTT. This codes for CASSSTGDFGNTIYF.

This chain uses TRBV7-2 with TRBJ2-5; 7 bases align to TRBD2. J gave up 5 bases and V 2 bases, and 11 bases lay outside the gene matches. The CDR3 runs to 16 residues. CDR1 and CDR2 from the germline V gene are SGHTA and FQGNSA. In DNA, the CDR3 is TGTGCCAGCAGCTTAATCGTGGGAGGGGTGGATGAGACCCAGTACTTC. As protein: CASSLIVGGVDETQYF.

The rearrangement joins TRBV5-6 to TRBJ1-4; 7 nucleotides match TRBD1. The ends lost 4 bases at V and 8 bases at J; junction bases unmatched: 8. This CDR3 spans 14 amino acids. Germline CDR1 reads SGHDT; CDR2 reads YYEEEE. CDR3 amino acids: CASSIGTENEKLFF. The CDR3 bases are TGTGCCAGCAGCATCGGGACAGAAAACGAAAAACTGTTTTTT.

This rearrangement joins TRBV27 to TRBJ1-6; D is perhaps TRBD1 (5 bases). The germline gives CDR1 MNHEY, CDR2 SMNVEV (reference sequence). CDR3 length: 16 residues. Trimming stripped 3 bases from V and 7 bases from J, with 16 bases between. DNA for the CDR3: TGTGCCAGCAGTTTTCAAGGGGATAGACAGAATTCACCCCTCCACTTT. This translates into CASSFQGDRQNSPLHF.

V and J are TRBV6-5 and TRBJ2-3; TRBD2 matches 7 bases. V was clipped by 7 bases and J by 1 base; unmatched bases: 8. The CDR3 length is 15 residues. Germline V lookup: CDR1 MNHEY, CDR2 SVGAGI. The CDR3: CASTDLAAGTDTQYF. The CDR3, as DNA: TGTGCCAGCACTGACCTAGCGGCGGGCACAGATACGCAGTATTTT.

The rearrangement links TRBV4-1 to TRBJ1-2, with a tentative D call TRBD1 (5 bases). V was pared by 4 bases and J by 4 bases, with 19 bases between. Germline V gene sequence: CDR1 MGHRA, CDR2 YSYEKL. The CDR3 runs to 16 residues. Here the CDR3 reads CASSRIAGILGYGYTF. CDR3 in DNA: TGCGCCAGCAGCCGAATAGCAGGGATTTTAGGCTATGGCTACACCTTC.

The V gene is TRBV4-3, the J gene TRBJ2-1; D may be TRBD2 (6 bases). The germline gives CDR1 LGHNA, CDR2 YSLEER. The length of the CDR3 is 18 residues. V lost 0 bases, J lost 2 bases, and 17 bases lay in between. CDR3 coding DNA: TGCGCCAGCAGCCAAGATAGGGTCCGCGGGGCCGCCTACAATGAGCAGTTCTTC. It yields the protein CASSQDRVRGAAYNEQFF.

The chain carries TRBV7-9 and TRBJ2-1; 12 bases fit TRBD2. V lost 4 bases and J lost 10; bases outside the gene matches: 11. Germline V gene sequence: CDR1 SEHNR, CDR2 FQNEAQ (reference sequence). This CDR3 contains 16 residues. CDR3 bases: TGTGCCAGCAGCTCCCGTCTAGCGGGAGGGCCTGGAGAGCAGTTCTTC. Amino acid sequence: CASSSRLAGGPGEQFF.